The next 13 T cell receptor beta chains were all read from a single sample in a study of metastatic and nonmetastatic thyroid tumors. Ahead of thyroid surgery, no patient had received treatment of any kind. TCRdb re-called clones via MiXCR from the PCR reads. The sample lists 13,000 or so clones, 29% occurring once. Sequencing input: blood. Source of these receptors: a female donor with papillary thyroid cancer or a benign thyroid nodule (not recorded which). Some clones in this sample may be carry-over from other donors' samples.

V and J are TRBV13 and TRBJ1-2; 8 bases are a match to TRBD1. The CDR3 spans 16 residues. Trimming took 5 bases from V and 0 from J; bases not matched to a gene: 8. Looked up from germline, CDR1 is PRHDT and CDR2 is FYEKMQ (reference sequence). CDR3 in amino acids: CASSVGQGLSNYGYTF. DNA of the CDR3: TGTGCCAGCAGCGTCGGACAGGGACTCTCTAACTATGGCTACACCTTC.

V gene TRBV7-2 combines with J gene TRBJ1-6, with D uncertain. V dropped 5 bases and J dropped 7 bases, with 9 bases sitting between them. The CDR3 runs 13 residues. Germline loops: CDR1 SGHTA, CDR2 FQGNSA. CDR3 region: CASSPRTNSPLHF. In DNA, the CDR3 is TGTGCCAGCAGCCCCCGGACCAATTCACCCCTCCACTTT.

This chain uses TRBV13 with TRBJ1-2; D is perhaps TRBD1 (5 bases). The germline CDR1 and CDR2 sequences are PRHDT and FYEKMQ (reference sequence). The CDR3 is 13 amino acids. Between the trimmed V and J ends, which lost 4 bases and 5 bases, there was a span of 11 bases. CDR3 region: CASSSSGTYGYTF. As DNA, the CDR3 is TGTGCCAGCAGCTCCAGCGGGACTTATGGCTACACCTTC.

By its share, this clone is medium-sized. This chain connects TRBV27 to TRBJ2-3, with 7 nucleotides matching TRBD1. There are 14 residues in the CDR3. The germline V gene has CDR1 MNHEY and CDR2 SMNVEV (reference sequence). Trimming at V came to 3 bases and at J to 3 bases, leaving 3 bases not matched to a gene. The chain's CDR3 is CASSFNRGTDTQYF. CDR3 coding DNA: TGTGCCAGCAGTTTTAACAGGGGTACAGATACGCAGTATTTT.

There are a few counts of this clone. One end of the junction is discordant with germline, which a read error may explain. The rearrangement uses TRBV28 and TRBJ2-5, with D uncertain. Germline V gene lookup returns CDR1 MDHEN and CDR2 SYDVKM. This CDR3 is 13 amino acids long. This chain's CDR3 is CASSGRVQETRYF. Here the CDR3 DNA reads TGTGCCAGCAGTGGCCGGGTTCAAGAGACCCGGTACTTC. Variable domain in full (rest from reference TRBV28 and TRBJ2-5): DVKVTQSSRYLVKRTGEKVFLECVQDMDHENMFWYRQDPGLGLRLIYFSYDVKMKEKGDIPEGYSVSREKKERFSLILESASTNQTSMYLCASSGRVQETRYFGPGTRLLVL.

This clone is medium-sized by share. The CDR3 reads CASSEGFMNTEAFF. For the CDR3, the DNA is TGTGCCAGCAGTGAAGGATTCATGAACACTGAAGCTTTCTTT. The rearrangement uses TRBV2 and TRBJ1-1; D remains ambiguous. The CDR3 is 14 residues long. The germline CDR1 and CDR2 sequences are SNHLY and FYNNEI. V was trimmed by 1 base and J by 0 bases, leaving 6 bases between them.

The gene calls are TRBV5-1 and TRBJ1-1; the D is unclear. The CDR3 contains 13 residues. Germline loops: CDR1 SGHRS, CDR2 YFSETQ. V was cut by 4 bases and J by 7 bases, with 14 bases left in between. This CDR3 reads CASSLRWQCEAFF. CDR3 sequence (DNA): TGCGCCAGCAGCCTTCGCTGGCAGTGTGAAGCTTTCTTT.

This clone ranks as medium-sized. V and J are TRBV27 and TRBJ2-2; no clear D gene. CDR3 length: 14 residues. Germline-derived CDR1 and CDR2 are MNHEY and SMNVEV (reference sequence). V was shortened by 5 bases and J by 6 bases, with 13 bases between the two germline ends. CDR3 sequence: CASSPAVRAGELFF. Written as DNA, the CDR3 is TGTGCCAGCAGTCCGGCCGTCCGGGCCGGGGAGCTGTTTTTT.

This clone counts as medium-sized. The rearrangement links TRBV5-1 to TRBJ2-3, with D unresolved. Germline loops: CDR1 SGHRS, CDR2 YFSETQ. V lost 1 base and J lost 0, with 12 bases in between. The length of the CDR3 is 16 residues. The CDR3 DNA follows: TGCGCCAGCAGCTTGTATGACCTTCGAAGCACAGATACGCAGTATTTT. This codes for CASSLYDLRSTDTQYF.

This chain connects TRBV27 to TRBJ2-7, with D maybe TRBD1 (6 bases). Between the trimmed V and J ends, which lost 7 bases and 6 bases, there was a span of 22 bases. In germline, CDR1 is MNHEY, CDR2 SMNVEV (reference sequence). The CDR3 is 15 amino acids. The CDR3 DNA is TGTGCCAGCAAGAGGAGTGGGACATCCCCCCTCGAGCAGTACTTC. Translation gives CASKRSGTSPLEQYF.

The chain joins TRBV20-1 to TRBJ2-7; the match to TRBD1 covers 7 bases. The J segment lost 7 bases and the V segment lost 2 bases, leaving 14 bases of the junction unmatched. This CDR3 contains 15 residues. Germline V gene sequence: CDR1 DFQATT, CDR2 SNEGSKA (reference sequence). The CDR3 spells CSARRSGTAPWEQYF. The CDR3 DNA is TGCAGTGCTAGACGATCCGGGACAGCCCCCTGGGAGCAGTACTTC.

The chain carries TRBV12-3 or TRBV12-4 and TRBJ2-2; 10 positions agree with TRBD2. The junction had 7 bases not matched to a gene; V was cut back by 5 bases and J by 7 bases. The CDR3 is 15 residues long. Here the CDR3 reads CASSPSGRANGELFF. The CDR3 bases are TGTGCCAGCAGTCCCAGCGGGAGGGCGAACGGGGAGCTGTTTTTT.

In its sample, this clone is medium-sized. This rearrangement joins TRBV18 to TRBJ2-7; TRBD1 matches at 8 bases. V trimming: 2 bases; J trimming: 3 bases; junction bases outside the gene matches: 6. The CDR3 runs 15 residues. Germline V gene sequence: CDR1 KGHSH, CDR2 LQKENI. CDR3 DNA: TGTGCCAGCTCACCAGGGACAGGACGCCTCTACGAGCAGTACTTC. It encodes CASSPGTGRLYEQYF.